Presented here are 18 T cell receptor beta chains from one specimen sequenced in a study of blood T cells in healthy people across ages. Primed by a sample-barcoded 5' primer and a J-beta primer mix, a second PCR proceeded for about 7 to 11 cycles. From the 5' RACE reads, TCRdb called clonotypes with MiXCR, one entry per CDR3 protein. The sample has about 760,000 distinct CDR3 sequences, 20% to 30% seen once. These data were also filed under a second study, of T cells of mothers and their children.

The sequencing sample was made of blood. The receptors originated from a boy aged 5-17 years in good health.

The chain has TRBV20-1 and TRBJ2-2; D perhaps matches TRBD1 (5 bases). With 6 bases removed from V and 7 bases from J, the gap between germline ends came to 18 bases. Germline values: CDR1 DFQATT, CDR2 SNEGSKA (reference sequence). CDR3 size: 14 residues. The CDR3 protein is CSAEDRKKGGELFF. As DNA, the CDR3 is TGCAGTGCGGAAGACAGAAAGAAGGGCGGGGAGCTGTTTTTT.

This chain connects TRBV29-1 to TRBJ2-3, with 9 bases matching TRBD2. Losses at the gene ends were 4 bases for V and 4 bases for J; bases not matched to a gene: 6. The CDR3 is made up of 14 amino acids. Germline V lookup: CDR1 SQVTM, CDR2 ANQGSEA. The CDR3 loop is CSVGLAGKADTQYF. For the CDR3, the DNA is TGCAGCGTTGGGCTAGCGGGGAAGGCAGATACGCAGTATTTT.

This chain links TRBV4-1 with TRBJ1-2; 8 positions match TRBD1. The germline V gene has CDR1 MGHRA and CDR2 YSYEKL. V was clipped by 4 bases and J by 1 base; unmatched bases: 8. The CDR3 extends over 16 amino acids. CDR3 protein: CASSPRGTGDNYGYTF. CDR3 DNA: TGCGCCAGCAGCCCGCGGGGGACAGGCGATAACTATGGCTACACCTTC.

The chain uses TRBV7-9 and TRBJ1-2; no reliable D call. Germline CDR1 SEHNR, CDR2 FQNEAQ (reference sequence). The CDR3 sequence is 15 residues long. V was shortened by 1 base and J by 4 bases, with 13 bases between the two germline ends. CDR3 in amino acids: CASSLVPGPFYGYTF. Here the CDR3 DNA reads TGTGCCAGCAGCTTAGTTCCAGGCCCCTTCTATGGCTACACCTTC. The complete variable domain, with remaining parts taken from reference TRBV7-9 and TRBJ1-2, reads DTGVSQNPRHKITKRGQNVTFRCDPISEHNRLYWYRQTLGQGPEFLTYFQNEAQLEKSRLLSDRFSAERPKGSFSTLEIQRTEQGDSAMYLCASSLVPGPFYGYTFGSGTRLTVV.

This clonotype was detected only a few times. This rearrangement joins TRBV6-6 to TRBJ2-5; TRBD2 agrees at 8 bases. Judging by the DNA end, TRBJ2-1 fits better; the J call may be wrong. CDR1 MNHNY and CDR2 SVGAGI come from the germline V gene (reference sequence). The CDR3 is made up of 14 amino acids. The CDR3 protein is CASTVPGLVGEQFF. In nucleotides, the CDR3 is TGTGCCAGCACGGTCCCGGGACTAGTGGGTGAGCAGTTCTTC.

This chain uses TRBV29-1 with TRBJ2-7; 7 bases line up with TRBD2. This CDR3 contains 11 residues. V dropped 3 bases and J dropped 4; count of bases not matched to a gene: 0. CDR1 is SQVTM and CDR2 is ANQGSEA in the germline V gene. Here the CDR3 DNA reads TGCAGCGTTGAGCGGGGGTACGAGCAGTACTTC. Translating gives CSVERGYEQYF.

The chain combines TRBV4-2 with TRBJ2-3, with D unresolved. CDR3 length: 14 amino acids. Germline-derived CDR1 and CDR2 are LGHNA and YNFKEQ. Trimming took 0 bases from V and 2 from J, leaving 6 bases between them. CDR3 coding DNA: TGTGCCAGCAGCCAAGAAGACACCACAGATACGCAGTATTTT. Amino acid sequence: CASSQEDTTDTQYF.

V gene TRBV11-2 combines with J gene TRBJ2-1; 7 nucleotides agree with TRBD1. Trimming removed 1 base from V and 10 bases from J; junction bases left unmatched: 13. Looked up from germline, CDR1 is SGHAT and CDR2 is FQNNGV. CDR3 size: 16 residues. CDR3 in amino acids: CASSLGRDSMDWEQFF. The CDR3 nucleotides are TGTGCCAGCAGCTTAGGCCGGGACAGCATGGATTGGGAGCAGTTCTTC.

This clonotype was seen just once. This sequence joins TRBV20-1 and TRBJ1-5; 7 positions agree with TRBD1. The CDR3 extends over 14 amino acids. V gave up 7 bases and J gave up 2 bases; unmatched junction bases: 8. The germline V gene encodes CDR1 DFQATT and CDR2 SNEGSKA (reference sequence). The CDR3 DNA is TGCAGTGGGGGTGAGACAGGGCGCAATCAGCCCCAGCATTTT. It encodes CSGGETGRNQPQHF.

Only a few counts were recorded for this clonotype. The chain uses TRBV29-1 and TRBJ1-1; D not certain. The V gene's germline CDR1 is SQVTM and CDR2 ANQGSEA. Deletions cut 4 bases from V and 0 bases from J, with 6 bases between. The length of the CDR3 is 12 residues. The CDR3 is CSVGSVNTEAFF. CDR3 nucleotides: TGCAGCGTTGGGTCAGTGAACACTGAAGCTTTCTTT.

This clonotype was recorded a few times. J is TRBJ1-1 and V is TRBV15; D is undetermined. Between the trimmed V and J ends, which lost 0 bases and 0 bases, there was a span of 17 bases. This CDR3 is built from 18 residues. The V gene's germline CDR1 is LNHNV and CDR2 YYDKDF (reference sequence). For the CDR3, the DNA is TGTGCCACCAGCAGAGAGAAAGTGACGGACCACATGAACACTGAAGCTTTCTTT. Its protein is CATSREKVTDHMNTEAFF.

In this sample, this clonotype turned up a few times. V is TRBV21-1 and J is TRBJ1-2; the D call TRBD1 from the table was never checked on the DNA. TRBV21-1 has pseudogene status. The CDR3 spans 15 residues. CDR3 sequence (DNA): TGTGCCAGCATTTTCCCGGGACAGGGACCTCGTGGCTACACCTTC. Translating gives CASIFPGQGPRGYTF.

The chain is built from TRBV4-2 and TRBJ2-7; unclear D gene. This CDR3 spans 11 amino acids. Looked up from germline, CDR1 is LGHNA and CDR2 is YNFKEQ. V dropped 0 bases and J dropped 10 bases, with 7 bases sitting between them. The CDR3 protein is CASSQEGFQYF. The CDR3 DNA is TGTGCCAGCAGCCAAGAGGGGTTCCAGTACTTC.

This clonotype was detected a few times. The chain joins TRBV5-1 to TRBJ2-5; D gene uncertain. Germline CDR1 SGHRS, CDR2 YFSETQ. Trimming shortened V by 2 bases and J by 1 base, and 12 bases separated the two germline ends. This CDR3 has 15 residues. DNA for the CDR3: TGCGCCAGCAGCTTTCTGGCAAATGTCCAAGAGACCCAGTACTTC. Translated, it gives CASSFLANVQETQYF.

This clonotype has just a few counts. This rearrangement joins TRBV7-3 to TRBJ2-1, with a possible D match to TRBD1 (6 bases). Germline values: CDR1 SGHTA, CDR2 FQGTGA. The CDR3 spans 14 residues. Deletions cut 1 base from V and 7 bases from J, with 11 bases between. CDR3 region: CASSLRDTKNEQFF. For the CDR3, the DNA is TGTGCCAGCAGCTTAAGGGACACCAAAAATGAGCAGTTCTTC. The complete variable domain, with remaining parts taken from reference TRBV7-3 and TRBJ2-1, reads GAGVSQTPSNKVTEKGKYVELRCDPISGHTALYWYRQSLGQGPEFLIYFQGTGAADDSGLPNDRFFAVRPEGSVSTLKIQRTERGDSAVYLCASSLRDTKNEQFFGPGTRLTVL.

This sequence joins TRBV28 and TRBJ2-7, with a tentative D call TRBD2 (5 bases). In germline, CDR1 is MDHEN, CDR2 SYDVKM. This CDR3 has 13 residues. The germline V and J ends were trimmed by 7 bases and 0 bases, with 10 bases remaining between them. CDR3 region: CASNSATSYEQYF. In nucleotides, the CDR3 is TGTGCCAGCAATAGCGCCACCTCCTACGAGCAGTACTTC.

The sample holds a few counts of this clonotype. The rearrangement links TRBV7-6 to TRBJ2-7, with D possibly TRBD2 on 6 matching bases. Germline CDR1 reads SGHVS; CDR2 reads FNYEAQ. V was shortened by 5 bases and J by 3 bases, with 14 bases between the two germline ends. This CDR3 spans 14 amino acids. The CDR3 spells CASSQGGSRYEQYF. The CDR3 coding sequence is TGTGCCAGCAGCCAAGGAGGGTCCCGCTACGAGCAGTACTTC.

The chain carries TRBV6-1 and TRBJ2-5; 7 bases are shared with TRBD2. CDR1 is MNHNS and CDR2 is SASEGT in the germline V gene. Germline trimming cut 11 bases from V and 2 bases from J; bases unmatched to any gene: 8. The CDR3 totals 13 residues. CDR3 bases: TGTGCCCCAGCGGCTAGCGGACAAGAGACCCAGTACTTC. Translation: CAPAASGQETQYF.